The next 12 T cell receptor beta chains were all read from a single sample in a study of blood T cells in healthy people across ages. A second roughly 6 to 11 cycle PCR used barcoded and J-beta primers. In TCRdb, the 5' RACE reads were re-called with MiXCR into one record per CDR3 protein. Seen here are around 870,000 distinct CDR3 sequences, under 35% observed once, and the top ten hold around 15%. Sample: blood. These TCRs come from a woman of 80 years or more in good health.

The CDR3 sequence: CASSERANVLTF. The CDR3 bases are TGTGCCAGCAGTGAAAGGGCCAACGTCCTGACTTTC. The chain uses TRBV2 and TRBJ2-6; no clear D. Trimming stripped 2 bases from V and 5 bases from J, with 1 base between. The CDR3 runs 12 residues. Germline V gives CDR1 SNHLY, CDR2 FYNNEI.

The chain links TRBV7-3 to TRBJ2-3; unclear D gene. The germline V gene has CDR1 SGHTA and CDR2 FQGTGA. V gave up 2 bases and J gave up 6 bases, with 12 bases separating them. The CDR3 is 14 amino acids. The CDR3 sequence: CASSLHTLLDTQYF. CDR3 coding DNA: TGTGCCAGCAGCTTACACACCCTACTGGATACGCAGTATTTT.

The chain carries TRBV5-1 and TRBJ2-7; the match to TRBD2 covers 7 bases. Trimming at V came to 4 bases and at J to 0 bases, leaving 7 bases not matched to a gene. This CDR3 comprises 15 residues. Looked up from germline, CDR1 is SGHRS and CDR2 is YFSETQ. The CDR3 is CASSRTGTNSYEQYF. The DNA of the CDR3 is TGCGCCAGCAGCAGAACCGGGACTAACTCCTACGAGCAGTACTTC.

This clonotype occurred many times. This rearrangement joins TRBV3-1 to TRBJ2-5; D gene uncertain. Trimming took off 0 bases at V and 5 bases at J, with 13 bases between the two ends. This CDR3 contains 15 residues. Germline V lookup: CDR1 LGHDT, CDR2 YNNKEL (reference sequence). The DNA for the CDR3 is TGTGCCAGCAGCCAAGAGGGTATCGTTGGGGAGACCCAGTACTTC. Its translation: CASSQEGIVGETQYF.

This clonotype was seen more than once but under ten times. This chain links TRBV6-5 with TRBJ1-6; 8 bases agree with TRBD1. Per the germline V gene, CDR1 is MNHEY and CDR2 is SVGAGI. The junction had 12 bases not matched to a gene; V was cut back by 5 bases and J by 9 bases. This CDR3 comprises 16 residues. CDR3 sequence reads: CASSRTDRGSCSPLHF. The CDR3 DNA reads TGTGCCAGCAGTCGAACAGACAGGGGAAGTTGTTCACCCCTCCACTTT.

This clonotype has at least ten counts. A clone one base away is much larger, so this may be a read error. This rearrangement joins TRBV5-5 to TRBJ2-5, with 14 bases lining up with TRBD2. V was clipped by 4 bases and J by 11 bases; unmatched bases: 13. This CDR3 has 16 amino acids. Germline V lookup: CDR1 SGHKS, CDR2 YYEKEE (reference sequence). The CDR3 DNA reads TGTGCCAGCAGCCGGACTAGCGGGGGGAACTACAATGAGCAGTACTTC. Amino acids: CASSRTSGGNYNEQYF.

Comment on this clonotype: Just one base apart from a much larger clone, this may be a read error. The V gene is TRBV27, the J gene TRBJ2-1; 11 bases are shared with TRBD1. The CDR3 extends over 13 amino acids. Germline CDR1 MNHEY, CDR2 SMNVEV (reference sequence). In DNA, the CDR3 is TGTGCCGGCAGCGGACAGGGGGCAAGTGAGCAGTTCTTC. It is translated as CAGSGQGASEQFF.

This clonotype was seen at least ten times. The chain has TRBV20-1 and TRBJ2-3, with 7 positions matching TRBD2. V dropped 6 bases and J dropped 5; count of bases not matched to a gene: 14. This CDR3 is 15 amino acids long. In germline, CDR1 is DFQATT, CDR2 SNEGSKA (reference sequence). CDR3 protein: CSAPPGRTRVDTQYF. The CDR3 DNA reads TGCAGTGCCCCTCCGGGCCGGACTAGGGTAGATACGCAGTATTTT.

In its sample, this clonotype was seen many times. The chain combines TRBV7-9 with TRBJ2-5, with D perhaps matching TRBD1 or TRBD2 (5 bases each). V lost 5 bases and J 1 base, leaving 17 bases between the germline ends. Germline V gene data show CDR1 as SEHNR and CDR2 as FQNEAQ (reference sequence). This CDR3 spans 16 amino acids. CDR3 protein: CASSNRRGVSQETQYF. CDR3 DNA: TGTGCCAGCAGCAACCGGAGAGGGGTATCCCAAGAGACCCAGTACTTC.

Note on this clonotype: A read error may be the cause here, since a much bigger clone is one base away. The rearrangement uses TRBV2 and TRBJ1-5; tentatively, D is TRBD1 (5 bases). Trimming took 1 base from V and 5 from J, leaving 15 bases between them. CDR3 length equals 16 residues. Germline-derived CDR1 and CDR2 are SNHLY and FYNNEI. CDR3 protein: CASSEGKSRGDQPQHF. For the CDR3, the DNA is TGTGCCAGCAGTGAAGGCAAAAGTAGGGGTGATCAGCCCCAGCATTTT.

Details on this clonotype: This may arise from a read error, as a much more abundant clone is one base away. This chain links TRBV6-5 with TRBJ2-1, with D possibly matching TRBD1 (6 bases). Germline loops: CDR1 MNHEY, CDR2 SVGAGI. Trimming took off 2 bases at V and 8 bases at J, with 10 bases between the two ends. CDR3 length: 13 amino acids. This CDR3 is CASSYDRYDEQFF. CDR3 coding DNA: TGTGCCAGCAGTTACGACAGGTACGATGAGCAGTTCTTC.

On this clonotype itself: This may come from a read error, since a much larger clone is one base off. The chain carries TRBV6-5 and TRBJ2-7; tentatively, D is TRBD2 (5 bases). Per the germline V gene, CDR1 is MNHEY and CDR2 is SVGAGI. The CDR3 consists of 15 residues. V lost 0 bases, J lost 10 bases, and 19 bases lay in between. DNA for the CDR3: TGTGCCAGCAGTTACTCTTACCGCGCCGGAGGTCCCCAGTACTTC. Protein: CASSYSYRAGGPQYF.